A single sample gave rise to the 31 T cell receptor beta chains below, sequenced in a study of PD-L1 blockade in urothelial cancer. This sample's time point: pretreatment peripheral blood. Here immunoSEQ multiplex PCR was the method, and the copy in TCRdb shows in-frame clones only, minus some. The profile shows over 45,000 clones, around 84% of them singletons. This material consisted of PBMCs, taken around atezolizumab (anti-PD-L1) treatment. All receptors come from a man aged 55 to 69 with urothelial cancer.

The chain employs TRBV18 and TRBJ1-1, with D tentatively TRBD1 (6 bases). Germline loops: CDR1 KGHSH, CDR2 LQKENI. The CDR3 length is 17 residues. V lost 5 bases and J 0 bases, leaving 19 bases between the germline ends. The CDR3 sequence is CASSDAQGSSMNTEAFF. The DNA of the CDR3 is TGTGCCAGCTCAGATGCACAGGGATCGAGCATGAACACTGAAGCTTTCTTT.

The V call is TRBV5-4, the J call TRBJ2-3, with TRBD2 matching over 12 bases. V shed 1 base, J shed 2 bases, and the junction held 14 bases outside the gene matches. This CDR3 region has 20 residues. The germline V gene has CDR1 SGHNT and CDR2 YYREEE (reference sequence). The CDR3 reads CASSLMRGEGLAGNTDTQYF. The DNA of the CDR3 is TGTGCCAGCAGCTTGATGCGGGGCGAGGGACTAGCGGGTAACACAGATACGCAGTATTTT. Looking up the rest from reference TRBV5-4 and TRBJ2-3 gives the full variable domain: ETGVTQSPTHLIKTRGQQVTLRCSSQSGHNTVSWYQQALGQGPQFIFQYYREEENGRGNFPPRFSGLQFPNYSSELNVNALELDDSALYLCASSLMRGEGLAGNTDTQYFGPGTRLTVL.

The CDR3 spells CASSEAIASSTDTQYF. DNA of the CDR3: TGTGCCAGCAGTGAAGCTATAGCTTCTAGCACAGATACGCAGTATTTT. The V call is TRBV2, the J call TRBJ2-3, with no clear D. There are 16 residues in the CDR3. Trimming removed 0 bases from V and 0 bases from J, with 10 bases in between. The germline V gene encodes CDR1 SNHLY and CDR2 FYNNEI.

The V call is TRBV27, the J call TRBJ1-6, with D perhaps matching TRBD1 (5 bases). CDR1 MNHEY and CDR2 SMNVEV come from the germline V gene (reference sequence). Trimming took 5 bases from V and 9 from J, leaving 14 bases between them. CDR3 length: 14 residues. The CDR3 bases are TGTGCCAGCAGTAGCCTAGGGGTCGGTTCACCCCTCCACTTT. It is translated as CASSSLGVGSPLHF.

The chain joins TRBV5-3 to TRBJ1-1, with TRBD1 matching over 8 bases. TRBV5-3 counts as an open reading frame of uncertain function. The V segment lost 3 bases and the J segment 1 base; nucleotides outside the gene matches: 5. This CDR3 comprises 15 residues. The CDR3 here is CARSSDGQGNTEAFF. CDR3 nucleotides: TGTGCCAGAAGCTCTGATGGACAGGGGAACACTGAAGCTTTCTTT.

The V gene is TRBV10-1, the J gene TRBJ2-1; a possible D gene is TRBD1 (7 bases). CDR1 and CDR2 (germline): WNHNN, SYGVQD (reference sequence). The CDR3 spans 14 residues. Trimming removed 3 bases from V and 7 bases from J, with 13 bases in between. The CDR3 DNA is TGCGCCAGCAGTGACCTCCAGGGGGGTAATGAGCAGTTCTTC. Amino acid sequence: CASSDLQGGNEQFF.

The CDR3 coding sequence is TGCGCCAGCAGCTCGGAGGGGGCTCCCTTCGAGCAGTACTTC. Translating it yields CASSSEGAPFEQYF. This chain joins TRBV5-1 and TRBJ2-7; TRBD1 is a possible D gene (7 bases). V was pared by 3 bases and J by 6 bases, with 16 bases between. Germline V CDR1 and CDR2: SGHRS, YFSETQ. The CDR3 totals 14 residues.

This clone has only one observation. This chain joins TRBV29-1 and TRBJ2-7; D is perhaps TRBD1 (6 bases). CDR1 and CDR2 from the germline V gene are SQVTM and ANQGSEA. With 5 bases removed from V and 3 bases from J, the gap between germline ends came to 8 bases. The CDR3 length is 11 residues. In nucleotides, the CDR3 is TGCAGCGTTCTACAGGGCTACGAGCAGTACTTC. Encoded protein: CSVLQGYEQYF.

The chain links TRBV6-1 to TRBJ1-1; 8 nucleotides align to TRBD1. The V gene's germline CDR1 is MNHNS and CDR2 SASEGT. The CDR3 runs to 14 residues. After removal of 5 bases from V and 6 bases from J, the junction contained 8 bases not matched to a gene. This CDR3 reads CASSFGTGAAEAFF. CDR3 bases: TGTGCCAGCAGTTTCGGGACAGGCGCCGCTGAAGCTTTCTTT.

The chain joins TRBV29-1 to TRBJ1-3, with TRBD1 matching 11 bases. Germline CDR1 SQVTM, CDR2 ANQGSEA. The V segment lost 4 bases and the J segment 0 bases; nucleotides outside the gene matches: 5. The length of the CDR3 is 16 residues. The CDR3 protein is CSVGTGGRDSGNTIYF. CDR3 in DNA: TGCAGCGTTGGGACAGGGGGCAGGGACTCTGGAAACACCATATATTTT. Together with reference TRBV29-1 and TRBJ1-3, the CDR3 gives the full variable domain: SAVISQKPSRDICQRGTSLTIQCQVDSQVTMMFWYRQQPGQSLTLIATANQGSEATYESGFVIDKFPISRPNLTFSTLTVSNMSPEDSSIYLCSVGTGGRDSGNTIYFGEGSWLTVV.

The genes are TRBV10-3 and TRBJ1-4, with TRBD1 matching over 10 bases. CDR1 ENHRY and CDR2 SYGVKD come from the germline V gene. Trimming at V came to 5 bases and at J to 2 bases, leaving 5 bases not matched to a gene. The length of the CDR3 is 16 residues. In nucleotides, the CDR3 is TGTGCCATCAGTAGGGACAGGGGAATGACTAATGAAAAACTGTTTTTT. As protein: CAISRDRGMTNEKLFF.

The J gene is TRBJ1-1, the V gene TRBV9; the match to TRBD1 covers 8 bases. J lost 7 bases, V lost 3 bases, and 8 bases had no gene match. The V gene's germline CDR1 is SGDLS and CDR2 YYNGEE. This CDR3 is 14 amino acids long. The CDR3 DNA reads as TGTGCCAGCAGCGGGGAGACAGGGGCCTTTGAAGCTTTCTTT. Amino acids: CASSGETGAFEAFF.

The V gene is TRBV4-2, the J gene TRBJ2-1; 8 bases are shared with TRBD2. This CDR3 is 17 amino acids long. In germline, CDR1 is LGHNA, CDR2 YNFKEQ. V lost 0 bases and J lost 0; bases outside the gene matches: 4. CDR3 in DNA: TGTGCCAGCAGCCAAGACACTAGCGGAAGCTCCTACAATGAGCAGTTCTTC. This gives the protein CASSQDTSGSSYNEQFF.

Written as DNA, the CDR3 is TGTGCCAGTAGGCCGGAGGGGGGGAATGAGCAGTTCTTC. Amino acids: CASRPEGGNEQFF. The rearrangement uses TRBV19 and TRBJ2-1; D may be TRBD2 (7 bases). V lost 6 bases and J 7 bases, leaving 13 bases between the germline ends. There are 13 residues in the CDR3. CDR1 is LNHDA and CDR2 is SQIVND in the germline V gene (reference sequence).

The chain couples TRBV12-5 to TRBJ1-2, with D unclear. CDR1 and CDR2 from the germline V gene are LGHNT and FRNRAP. The CDR3 runs to 15 residues. V was pared by 3 bases and J by 5 bases, with 16 bases between. CDR3 in amino acids: CASGLRVAITYGYTF. The CDR3 bases are TGTGCTAGTGGTTTACGGGTCGCAATTACATATGGCTACACCTTC. The full variable domain, rest sourced from reference TRBV12-5 and TRBJ1-2, is DARVTQTPRHKVTEMGQEVTMRCQPILGHNTVFWYRQTMMQGLELLAYFRNRAPLDDSGMPKDRFSAEMPDATLATLKIQPSEPRDSAVYFCASGLRVAITYGYTFGSGTRLTVV.

V usage is TRBV6-5 and J usage is TRBJ2-5, with 9 nucleotides matching TRBD2. The CDR3 sequence is 15 residues long. Germline V gene sequence: CDR1 MNHEY, CDR2 SVGAGI. V lost 6 bases, J lost 5 bases, and 10 bases stayed unmatched. CDR3 sequence reads: CASSEGGRVGETQYF. DNA for the CDR3: TGTGCCAGCAGCGAGGGCGGGAGGGTTGGGGAGACCCAGTACTTC.

This sequence joins TRBV5-6 and TRBJ1-1; TRBD1 matches 8 bases. The CDR3 covers 14 residues. Losses at the gene ends were 3 bases for V and 5 bases for J; bases not matched to a gene: 6. CDR1 is SGHDT, CDR2 YYEEEE, per germline. CDR3 region: CASSSTGVDTEAFF. The CDR3 DNA is TGTGCCAGCAGCTCGACAGGGGTGGATACTGAAGCTTTCTTT.

The gene calls are TRBV9 and TRBJ2-1; the D gene is possibly TRBD2 (5 bases). Germline V gene data show CDR1 as SGDLS and CDR2 as YYNGEE. Trimming left V 0 bases short and J 2 bases short, with 12 bases between. This CDR3 is 16 amino acids long. This CDR3 is CASSVGAASPYNEQFF. CDR3 sequence (DNA): TGTGCCAGCAGCGTAGGAGCAGCTAGCCCCTACAATGAGCAGTTCTTC.

This clone was observed a few times. The chain uses TRBV5-1 and TRBJ1-6; 8 bases line up with TRBD1. Losses at the gene ends were 4 bases for V and 5 bases for J; bases not matched to a gene: 8. This CDR3 region has 16 residues. Germline values: CDR1 SGHRS, CDR2 YFSETQ. The CDR3 region is CASSRTADRDNSPLHF. In nucleotides, the CDR3 is TGCGCCAGCAGCCGAACCGCGGACAGGGATAATTCACCCCTCCACTTT. Variable domain in full (rest from reference TRBV5-1 and TRBJ1-6): KAGVTQTPRYLIKTRGQQVTLSCSPISGHRSVSWYQQTPGQGLQFLFEYFSETQRNKGNFPGRFSGRQFSNSRSEMNVSTLELGDSALYLCASSRTADRDNSPLHFGNGTRLTVT.

A single count supports this clone. The J gene is TRBJ1-4, the V gene TRBV5-1, with TRBD1 matching over 12 bases. Trimming at V came to 4 bases and at J to 2 bases, leaving 9 bases not matched to a gene. The CDR3 spans 18 residues. The germline V gene has CDR1 SGHRS and CDR2 YFSETQ. This CDR3 is CASSGRGTGGPTNEKLFF. As DNA, the CDR3 is TGCGCCAGCAGCGGACGGGGGACAGGGGGCCCGACTAATGAAAAACTGTTTTTT. Based on the CDR3 plus reference TRBV5-1 and TRBJ1-4, the full variable domain is KAGVTQTPRYLIKTRGQQVTLSCSPISGHRSVSWYQQTPGQGLQFLFEYFSETQRNKGNFPGRFSGRQFSNSRSEMNVSTLELGDSALYLCASSGRGTGGPTNEKLFFGSGTQLSVL.

V usage is TRBV6-1 and J usage is TRBJ2-3, with 9 bases fitting TRBD2. Germline CDR1 is MNHNS and CDR2 is SASEGT. V was clipped by 6 bases and J by 3 bases; unmatched bases: 4. The CDR3 totals 14 residues. The CDR3, as DNA: TGTGCCAGCAGAAGCCTAGCGGGGACAGATACGCAGTATTTT. It yields the protein CASRSLAGTDTQYF.

J is TRBJ2-3 and V is TRBV7-9; TRBD1 aligns across 8 bases. V lost 7 bases, J lost 1 base, and 13 bases stayed unmatched. The CDR3 length is 17 residues. In germline, CDR1 is SEHNR, CDR2 FQNEAQ (reference sequence). CDR3 residues: CASITPRGHEGTDTQYF. The CDR3, as DNA: TGTGCCAGCATTACCCCCAGGGGGCACGAGGGCACAGATACGCAGTATTTT.

V usage is TRBV28 and J usage is TRBJ2-7; TRBD1 might be the D (6 bases). CDR3 size: 14 residues. Looked up from germline, CDR1 is MDHEN and CDR2 is SYDVKM. Trimming left V 5 bases short and J 0 bases short, with 11 bases between. The CDR3 nucleotides are TGTGCCAGCAGTGAAGGGGGTCCCTCCTACGAGCAGTACTTC. This codes for CASSEGGPSYEQYF.

This chain joins TRBV7-2 and TRBJ2-1; 8 bases line up with TRBD1. Trimming at V came to 5 bases and at J to 0 bases, leaving 6 bases not matched to a gene. The CDR3 totals 16 residues. Germline V gives CDR1 SGHTA, CDR2 FQGNSA. The CDR3 here is CASSQTGGSSYNEQFF. For the CDR3, the DNA is TGTGCCAGCAGCCAAACAGGGGGAAGCTCCTACAATGAGCAGTTCTTC.

The sample holds a few counts of this clone. This sequence joins TRBV18 and TRBJ2-2; D is uncertain. CDR1 and CDR2 (germline): KGHSH, LQKENI. The CDR3 spans 14 residues. The V end lost 0 bases, the J end lost 5 bases, and 7 bases lay between the germline ends. This chain's CDR3 is CASSPPTRTGELFF. DNA for the CDR3: TGTGCCAGCTCACCACCGACGAGGACCGGGGAGCTGTTTTTT. Full variable domain (remainder filled in from reference TRBV18 and TRBJ2-2): NAGVMQNPRHLVRRRGQEARLRCSPMKGHSHVYWYRQLPEEGLKFMVYLQKENIIDESGMPKERFSAEFPKEGPSILRIQQVVRGDSAAYFCASSPPTRTGELFFGEGSRLTVL.

This rearrangement joins TRBV4-2 to TRBJ2-7; TRBD2 matches at 8 bases. In germline, CDR1 is LGHNA, CDR2 YNFKEQ. The V gene end was trimmed by 4 bases and the J gene end by 3 bases; junction bases not matched to a gene: 11. The CDR3 has 16 residues. CDR3 loop: CASSPNTGAGVYEQYF. In DNA form, the CDR3 reads TGTGCCAGCAGCCCAAACACTGGAGCGGGAGTCTACGAGCAGTACTTC.

This rearrangement joins TRBV5-5 to TRBJ1-1; D perhaps matches TRBD1 (6 bases). Germline lookup yields CDR1 SGHKS and CDR2 YYEKEE (reference sequence). V was cut by 2 bases and J by 1 base, with 9 bases left in between. The CDR3 extends over 14 amino acids. In DNA, the CDR3 is TGTGCCAGCAGCTTACAGGGTGGGAACACTGAAGCTTTCTTT. Its translation is CASSLQGGNTEAFF.

The genes are TRBV27 and TRBJ2-6; TRBD2 agrees at 11 bases. This CDR3 has 16 amino acids. The germline V gene encodes CDR1 MNHEY and CDR2 SMNVEV (reference sequence). The V segment lost 5 bases and the J segment 2 bases; nucleotides outside the gene matches: 2. For the CDR3, the DNA is TGTGCCAGCAGTCCACTAGCGGGAGCTGGGGCCAACGTCCTGACTTTC. This codes for CASSPLAGAGANVLTF.

The V call is TRBV9, the J call TRBJ2-2; D ambiguous. The CDR3 totals 12 residues. Trimming removed 0 bases at V and 7 bases at J, with 4 bases between. Per germline, CDR1 SGDLS and CDR2 YYNGEE. The CDR3 loop reads CASSVVVGELFF. In DNA form, the CDR3 reads TGTGCCAGCAGCGTAGTAGTCGGGGAGCTGTTTTTT. Full variable domain (rest looked up from reference TRBV9 and TRBJ2-2): DSGVTQTPKHLITATGQRVTLRCSPRSGDLSVYWYQQSLDQGLQFLIQYYNGEERAKGNILERFSAQQFPDLHSELNLSSLELGDSALYFCASSVVVGELFFGEGSRLTVL.

V is TRBV12-5 and J is TRBJ1-2; 12 nucleotides align to TRBD1. After removal of 5 bases from V and 1 base from J, the junction contained 11 bases not matched to a gene. This CDR3 spans 18 amino acids. Germline-derived CDR1 and CDR2 are LGHNT and FRNRAP. The CDR3 sequence: CASGAPGQGAFYNYGYTF. CDR3 DNA sequence: TGTGCTAGTGGTGCGCCGGGACAGGGGGCTTTTTATAACTATGGCTACACCTTC.

The V gene is TRBV2, the J gene TRBJ2-2; 13 bases are shared with TRBD2. CDR3 size: 17 residues. Germline lookup yields CDR1 SNHLY and CDR2 FYNNEI. V shed 6 bases, J shed 0 bases, and the junction held 4 bases outside the gene matches. The CDR3 nucleotides read TGTGCCAGCAGACCGGGACTAGCGGGGCCGAACACCGGGGAGCTGTTTTTT. Translation gives CASRPGLAGPNTGELFF.